The 30 T cell receptor beta chains presented below share a single source sample, sequenced in a study of tumor and adjacent non-tumor tissue in lung cancer. The library came from three nested PCR rounds adapted from ARM-PCR protocols. MiXCR, run by TCRdb on the multiplex PCR reads, gives a single entry per CDR3 protein. The sample has 65,000 to 95,000 distinct CDR3 sequences; around 70% are singletons. No cell sorting was done before RNA was extracted from the tissue. The specimen sequenced was lung tumor tissue. The receptor set was obtained from an older woman with non-small cell lung cancer.

The V call is TRBV13, the J call TRBJ1-1, with D maybe TRBD1 (5 bases). Germline V gene lookup returns CDR1 PRHDT and CDR2 FYEKMQ (reference sequence). Trimming took off 2 bases at V and 5 bases at J, with 12 bases between the two ends. This CDR3 spans 14 amino acids. DNA for the CDR3: TGTGCCAGCAGCTTAACGGGGGGTTGTACTGAAGCTTTCTTT. Translated: CASSLTGGCTEAFF.

As concerns this clonotype: A much larger clone is a single base away; this may be a read error. The V and J genes are TRBV28 and TRBJ1-1; no clear D gene. CDR3 size: 11 residues. Per the germline V gene, CDR1 is MDHEN and CDR2 is SYDVKM. The DNA for the CDR3 is TGTGCCAGCAGGGGCAACACTGGAGCTTTCTTT. Translated, it gives CASRGNTGAFF.

As regards this clonotype: Given the absence of the conserved phenylalanine or tryptophan at the CDR3 end, a read error is likely. The limits of the CDR3 on the DNA are not certain, so only TCRdb's listed CDR3 is given. The chain couples TRBV29-1 to TRBJ2-1; TRBD1, the D gene given by the table, was not confirmed from the DNA. The CDR3 has 14 amino acids, counting both end residues. CDR1 is SQVTM, CDR2 ANQGSEA, per germline. The CDR3 loop reads CCVEPGFTYYEQLL.

This clonotype was seen only a few times. Because the CDR3 is missing its conserved closing phenylalanine or tryptophan, this is likely a read error. The CDR3 nucleotides are TGTACCAGCAGTACCCGGGACCATGACGTTGAGCAGTTCCTC. As protein: CTSSTRDHDVEQFL. The genes are TRBV6-6 and TRBJ2-1, with D perhaps TRBD1 or TRBD2 (5 bases each). There are 14 residues in the CDR3. Germline V gene data show CDR1 as MNHNY and CDR2 as SVGAGI (reference sequence).

This clonotype was seen repeatedly, ten times or more. The V call is TRBV28, the J call TRBJ2-3, with a tentative D call TRBD2 (6 bases). The CDR3 spans 15 residues. Germline V CDR1 and CDR2: MDHEN, SYDVKM. With 7 bases removed from V and 2 bases from J, the gap between germline ends came to 16 bases. CDR3 nucleotide sequence: TGTGCCAGCATTCGGGGCGGGGTCCACACAGATACGCAGTATTTT. It specifies CASIRGGVHTDTQYF.

The sample holds many counts of this clonotype. The chain couples TRBV28 to TRBJ1-5; weak D call: TRBD1 (6 bases). The CDR3 has 14 amino acids. Germline CDR1 reads MDHEN; CDR2 reads SYDVKM. The germline V and J ends were trimmed by 4 bases and 6 bases, with 13 bases remaining between them. In DNA, the CDR3 is TGTGCCAGCAGTTGGACAGCGCCCGGTCAGCCCCAGCATTTT. Its protein is CASSWTAPGQPQHF.

In this sample, this clonotype turned up many times. The chain combines TRBV6-6 with TRBJ2-3; D remains ambiguous. Germline CDR1 is MNHNY and CDR2 is SVGAGI (reference sequence). CDR3 length: 14 amino acids. With 6 bases removed from V and 2 bases from J, the gap between germline ends came to 12 bases. The CDR3 DNA is TGTGCCAGCAGATTCGCGACACCCACAGATACGCAGTATTTT. Its protein is CASRFATPTDTQYF.

This clonotype was found a few times. A read error may explain this, as a much larger clone is one base away. This likely comes from a read error, as the CDR3 has no conserved phenylalanine or tryptophan at its end. CDR3 protein: CASRHGQGSNQPQHL. CDR3 sequence (DNA): TGTGCCAGCAGACACGGACAGGGGAGCAATCAGCCCCAGCATCTT. V gene TRBV7-8 combines with J gene TRBJ1-5; TRBD1 agrees at 9 bases. CDR1 is SGHVS, CDR2 FQNEAQ, per germline. This CDR3 has 15 residues. With V trimmed by 6 bases and J by 1 base, 4 bases remained unmatched.

Of note for this clonotype: In this CDR3 the conserved last residue, phenylalanine or tryptophan, is missing, so a read error is likely. The chain carries TRBV6-1 and TRBJ2-7; no definite D call. The V gene's germline CDR1 is MNHNS and CDR2 SASEGT. This CDR3 comprises 15 residues. Between the trimmed V and J ends, which lost 8 bases and 6 bases, there was a span of 23 bases. The CDR3 sequence: CASGVTRSLLSEQYL. In nucleotides, the CDR3 is TGTGCCAGCGGTGTTACGCGAAGCCTTCTCTCCGAGCAGTACTTA.

This clonotype was observed at least ten times. This sequence joins TRBV10-3 and TRBJ2-7, with D uncertain. Germline CDR1 ENHRY, CDR2 SYGVKD. The CDR3 consists of 13 residues. Trimming took 4 bases from V and 1 from J, leaving 8 bases between them. The CDR3 spells CAISVDGSYEQYF. As DNA, the CDR3 is TGTGCCATCAGTGTAGACGGATCCTACGAGCAGTACTTC.

The chain joins TRBV20-1 to TRBJ2-7, with 12 bases lining up with TRBD2. The CDR3 is 15 amino acids. In germline, CDR1 is DFQATT, CDR2 SNEGSKA (reference sequence). V gave up 4 bases and J gave up 3 bases; unmatched junction bases: 7. CDR3 nucleotide sequence: TGCAGTGCTATTCCTAGCGGGAGGGCCGACTACGAGCAGTACTTC. It yields the protein CSAIPSGRADYEQYF.

This clonotype was counted a single time. V usage is TRBV5-1 and J usage is TRBJ2-3; D call uncertain. The CDR3 spans 14 residues. V lost 0 bases and J lost 0, with 5 bases in between. Germline CDR1 SGHRS, CDR2 YFSETQ. CDR3 region: CASSLADSTDTQYF. CDR3 in DNA: TGCGCCAGCAGCTTGGCGGACAGCACAGATACGCAGTATTTT.

In its sample, this clonotype was seen a few times. CDR3 coding DNA: TGTGCCAGCAGTGAAGCTTGGGCCGGGGAGCTGTTTTTT. Its protein is CASSEAWAGELFF. This sequence joins TRBV2 and TRBJ2-2; no firm D call. Per the germline V gene, CDR1 is SNHLY and CDR2 is FYNNEI. The CDR3 loop spans 13 amino acids. Trimming cost V 0 bases and J 6 bases, with 5 bases left between them.

As for this clonotype: This may stem from a read error, because a much larger clone lies one nucleotide away. The chain is built from TRBV5-5 and TRBJ2-1; no clear D. The germline V gene has CDR1 SGHKS and CDR2 YYEKEE (reference sequence). CDR3 length equals 11 residues. The CDR3 DNA is TGTGGCAGCAGCTTGTTGGTTGAGTGGTTCTTC. It codes for CGSSLLVEWFF. Filled out from reference TRBV5-5 and TRBJ2-1, the complete variable domain reads DAGVTQSPTHLIKTRGQQVTLRCSPISGHKSVSWYQQVLGQGPQFIFQYYEKEERGRGNFPDRFSARQFPNYSSELNVNALLLGDSALYLCGSSLLVEWFFGPGTRLTVL.

This clonotype was counted a single time. Likely a read error: the CDR3 ends without its conserved phenylalanine or tryptophan. The chain employs TRBV5-1 and TRBJ1-5; D not certain. Germline V gene lookup returns CDR1 SGHRS and CDR2 YFSETQ. V was pared by 6 bases and J by 3 bases, with 16 bases between. This CDR3 comprises 15 residues. The CDR3 bases are TGCGCCAGCAACACGGGGTCCAGCACCAATCAGCCCCAGCATTCT. This sequence encodes CASNTGSSTNQPQHS.

This clonotype was recorded many times. This chain uses TRBV20-1 with TRBJ2-1, with D perhaps matching TRBD2 (5 bases). V lost 6 bases to trimming and J lost 7 bases, with 16 bases between them. This CDR3 comprises 13 residues. Looked up from germline, CDR1 is DFQATT and CDR2 is SNEGSKA (reference sequence). The CDR3 DNA follows: TGCAGTGCCCTGAGCGGTAGATGGAATGAGCAGTTCTTC. This translates into CSALSGRWNEQFF.

At least ten counts were recorded for this clonotype. The chain couples TRBV10-1 to TRBJ1-1, with D possibly matching TRBD1 (6 bases). Germline V gives CDR1 WNHNN, CDR2 SYGVQD (reference sequence). Trimming removed 1 base at V and 0 bases at J, with 9 bases between. This CDR3 has 15 amino acids. The CDR3 sequence: CASSELTGMNTEAFF. The CDR3 DNA reads TGCGCCAGCAGTGAGTTGACAGGAATGAACACTGAAGCTTTCTTT.

As regards this clonotype: An end of the junction differs from the germline gene, which may be a read error. This rearrangement joins TRBV4-2 to TRBJ1-5, with a possible D match to TRBD1 (5 bases). The CDR3 has 16 amino acids. Germline-derived CDR1 and CDR2 are LGHNA and YNFKEQ. The CDR3 region is CACSQGTGGSDQPQHF. The CDR3 DNA reads TGTGCCTGCAGCCAAGGAACAGGAGGAAGCGATCAGCCCCAGCATTTT.

The rearrangement uses TRBV6-2 or TRBV6-3 and TRBJ2-2; D call uncertain. The CDR3 totals 14 residues. V was clipped by 7 bases and J by 7 bases, with 16 bases between them. CDR1 is MNHEY, CDR2 SVGEGT, per germline. CDR3 sequence: CASTITARLGELFF. The CDR3 bases are TGTGCCAGCACCATAACAGCGCGGCTCGGGGAGCTGTTTTTT.

This clonotype appeared once. The conserved final phenylalanine or tryptophan is absent from the CDR3, which likely points to a read error. The V and J genes are TRBV24-1 and TRBJ2-1, with TRBD2 matching over 10 bases. Germline assignment: CDR1 KGHDR and CDR2 SFDVKD. Germline trimming cut 6 bases from V and 6 bases from J; bases unmatched to any gene: 4. The CDR3 contains 14 residues. CDR3 DNA sequence: TGTGCCACCAGTTCTAGCGGGAGATTCAATGAGCAGTTCTCC. Translating it yields CATSSSGRFNEQFS.

Judged by abundance, this clonotype is medium-sized (0.01 to 0.1%). The chain has TRBV12-3 or TRBV12-4 and TRBJ2-1; TRBD2 matches 12 bases. This CDR3 comprises 15 residues. With V trimmed by 6 bases and J by 3 bases, 3 bases remained unmatched. For the CDR3, the DNA is TGTGCCAGCAGCCCGACTAGCGGGGGCTACAATGAGCAGTTCTTC. It codes for CASSPTSGGYNEQFF.

As to this clonotype: A read error is possible here, since a much larger clone lies one base away. The chain recombines TRBV2 with TRBJ2-1, with TRBD2 matching over 8 bases. This CDR3 has 15 residues. The germline V gene has CDR1 SNHLY and CDR2 FYNNEI. The CDR3 sequence: CDSSGRTSINNEQFF. The DNA for the CDR3 is TGTGACAGCAGTGGGCGGACTAGCATCAACAATGAGCAGTTCTTC.

The V call is TRBV11-3, the J call TRBJ2-3; TRBD2 matches 11 bases. Germline loops: CDR1 SGHNT, CDR2 YENEEA. With 1 base clipped from V and 6 bases from J, the junction kept 3 bases outside the gene matches. This CDR3 has 15 amino acids. CDR3 residues: CASSLGGLAGDTQYF. In DNA form, the CDR3 reads TGTGCCAGCAGCTTAGGTGGACTAGCGGGTGATACGCAGTATTTT.

On this clonotype itself: An end of the junction differs from the germline gene, which may be a read error. The chain is built from TRBV6-6 and TRBJ1-5, with D uncertain. CDR1 MNHNY and CDR2 SVGAGI come from the germline V gene (reference sequence). CDR3 length equals 12 residues. The CDR3, as DNA: TGTTCCAGCAGTTCATTCGGTCAGCCTCAGCATTTT. Residues: CSSSSFGQPQHF.

This clonotype has just one count. A read error may account for a junction end that differs from germline. The chain carries TRBV6-5 and TRBJ1-1; 10 bases are a match to TRBD1. The CDR3 is made up of 17 amino acids. Germline loops: CDR1 MNHEY, CDR2 SVGAGI. The CDR3: CASSYSWTGGLNADAFF. CDR3 in DNA: TGTGCCAGCAGTTACTCTTGGACAGGGGGATTGAACGCTGATGCTTTCTTT.

As to this clonotype: The junction differs from germline at one of its ends, possibly a read error. The V and J genes are TRBV28 and TRBJ1-6; D is unresolved. CDR1 MDHEN and CDR2 SYDVKM come from the germline V gene. The CDR3 consists of 17 residues. The CDR3 reads CASSLKGDAWATSALHF. CDR3 bases: TGTGCCAGCAGTTTAAAGGGAGACGCCTGGGCGACTTCAGCCCTCCACTTT. The whole variable domain, remainder taken from reference TRBV28 and TRBJ1-6, is DVKVTQSSRYLVKRTGEKVFLECVQDMDHENMFWYRQDPGLGLRLIYFSYDVKMKEKGDIPEGYSVSREKKERFSLILESASTNQTSMYLCASSLKGDAWATSALHFGNGTRLTVT.

The sample holds many counts of this clonotype. The CDR3 sequence: CASSLPHGENIQYF. In DNA form, the CDR3 reads TGTGCCAGCAGTTTACCCCACGGTGAAAACATTCAGTACTTC. J is TRBJ2-4 and V is TRBV28, with D unclear. The CDR3 contains 14 residues. Trimming pared 2 bases from V and 5 bases from J, leaving 10 bases between. CDR1 is MDHEN, CDR2 SYDVKM, per germline.

Worth noting for this clonotype: Relative to the germline gene, one junction end is altered; a read error may explain this. The V call is TRBV11-1, the J call TRBJ1-1; TRBD1 matches 10 bases. This CDR3 spans 13 amino acids. CDR1 is SGHAT and CDR2 is FQDESV in the germline V gene (reference sequence). Here the CDR3 DNA reads TGTGCCAGCAGCTCGACAGGGGGCCTTGAAGCTTTATTT. Its protein is CASSSTGGLEALF. The whole variable domain, filled in from reference TRBV11-1 and TRBJ1-1, reads EAEVAQSPRYKITEKSQAVAFWCDPISGHATLYWYRQILGQGPELLVQFQDESVVDDSQLPKDRFSAERLKGVDSTLKIQPAELGDSAMYLCASSSTGGLEALFGQGTRLTVV.

This sequence joins TRBV10-2 and TRBJ2-6, with unresolved D. This CDR3 has 15 amino acids. V was shortened by 8 bases and J by 0 bases, with 11 bases between the two germline ends. Germline CDR1 and CDR2: WSHSY and SAAADI. The CDR3 bases are TGCGCCAGCTGGGTAGTTCTCTCTGGGGCCAACGTCCTGACTTTC. Protein: CASWVVLSGANVLTF.

As for this clonotype: The CDR3 does not end in the conserved phenylalanine or tryptophan, so this is likely a read error. J is TRBJ2-7 and V is TRBV4-2; D may be TRBD1 or TRBD2 (5 bases each). CDR1 is LGHNA, CDR2 YNFKEQ, per germline. The ends were cut back, 4 bases at V and 1 base at J, with 14 bases in the middle. The CDR3 covers 15 residues. DNA of the CDR3: TGTGCCAGCAGCCCCTTGGGACCGCGGTCCTACGAGCAGTACCTC. Translating it yields CASSPLGPRSYEQYL.